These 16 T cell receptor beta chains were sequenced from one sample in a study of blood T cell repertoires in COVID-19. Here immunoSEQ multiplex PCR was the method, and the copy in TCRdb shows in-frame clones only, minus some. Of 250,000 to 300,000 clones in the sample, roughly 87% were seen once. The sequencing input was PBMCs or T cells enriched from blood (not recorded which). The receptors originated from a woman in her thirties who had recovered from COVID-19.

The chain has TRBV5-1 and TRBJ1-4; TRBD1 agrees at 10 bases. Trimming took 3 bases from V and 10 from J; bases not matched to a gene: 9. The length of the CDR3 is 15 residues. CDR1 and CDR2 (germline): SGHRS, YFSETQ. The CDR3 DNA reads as TGCGCCAGCAGCTCCCCGACAGGGGGCCAAGGAAAACTGTTTTTT. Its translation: CASSSPTGGQGKLFF.

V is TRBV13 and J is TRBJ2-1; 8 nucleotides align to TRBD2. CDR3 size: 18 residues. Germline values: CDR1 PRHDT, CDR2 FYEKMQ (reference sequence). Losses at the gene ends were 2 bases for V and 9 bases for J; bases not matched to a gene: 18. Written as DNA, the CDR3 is TGTGCCAGCAGCTTAACCCCCCGCTGGGGACTAGTGCCGCCTGAGCAGTTCTTC. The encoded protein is CASSLTPRWGLVPPEQFF. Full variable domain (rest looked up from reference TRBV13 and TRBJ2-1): AAGVIQSPRHLIKEKRETATLKCYPIPRHDTVYWYQQGPGQDPQFLISFYEKMQSDKGSIPDRFSAQQFSDYHSELNMSSLELGDSALYFCASSLTPRWGLVPPEQFFGPGTRLTVL.

The CDR3 spells CASSQDLRAGNEKLFF. CDR3 DNA: TGCGCCAGCAGCCAAGATTTACGGGCGGGAAATGAAAAACTGTTTTTT. The chain uses TRBV4-1 and TRBJ1-4, with D uncertain. Germline lookup yields CDR1 MGHRA and CDR2 YSYEKL. V lost 0 bases to trimming and J lost 5 bases, with 13 bases between them. The CDR3 has 16 residues.

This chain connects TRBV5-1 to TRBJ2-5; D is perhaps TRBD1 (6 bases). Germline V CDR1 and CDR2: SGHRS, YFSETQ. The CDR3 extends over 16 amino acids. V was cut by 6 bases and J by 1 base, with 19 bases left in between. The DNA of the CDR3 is TGCGCCAGCACCCCGCTAAAAAGGACAGCCCAAGAGACCCAGTACTTC. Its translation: CASTPLKRTAQETQYF. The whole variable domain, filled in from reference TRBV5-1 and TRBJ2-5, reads KAGVTQTPRYLIKTRGQQVTLSCSPISGHRSVSWYQQTPGQGLQFLFEYFSETQRNKGNFPGRFSGRQFSNSRSEMNVSTLELGDSALYLCASTPLKRTAQETQYFGPGTRLLVL.

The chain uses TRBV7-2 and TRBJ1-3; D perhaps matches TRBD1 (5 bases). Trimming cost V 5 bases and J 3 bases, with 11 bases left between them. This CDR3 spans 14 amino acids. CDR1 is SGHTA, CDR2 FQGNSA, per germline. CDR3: CASSPGGGGNTIYF. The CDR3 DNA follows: TGTGCCAGCAGCCCGGGGGGAGGTGGAAACACCATATATTTT.

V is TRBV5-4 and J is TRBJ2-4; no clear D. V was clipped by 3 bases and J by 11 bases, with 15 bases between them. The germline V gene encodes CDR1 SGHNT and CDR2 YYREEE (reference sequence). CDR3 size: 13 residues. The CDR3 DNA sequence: TGTGCCAGCAGCTCAGACCTGTCAGCGCTTCAGTACTTC. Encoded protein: CASSSDLSALQYF.

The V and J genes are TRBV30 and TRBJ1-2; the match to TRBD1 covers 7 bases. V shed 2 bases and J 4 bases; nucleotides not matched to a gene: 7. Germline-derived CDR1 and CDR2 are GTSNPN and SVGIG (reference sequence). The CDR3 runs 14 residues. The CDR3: CAWSPLGQIYGYTF. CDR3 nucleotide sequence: TGTGCCTGGAGTCCGTTGGGACAGATCTATGGCTACACCTTC.

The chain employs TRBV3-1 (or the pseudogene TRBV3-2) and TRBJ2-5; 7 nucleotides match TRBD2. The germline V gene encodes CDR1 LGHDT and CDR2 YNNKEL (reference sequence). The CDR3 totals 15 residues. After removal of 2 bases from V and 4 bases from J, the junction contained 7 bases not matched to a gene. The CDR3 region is CASSQQLALPETQYF. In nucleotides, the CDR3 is TGTGCCAGCAGCCAACAACTAGCGCTTCCAGAGACCCAGTACTTC.

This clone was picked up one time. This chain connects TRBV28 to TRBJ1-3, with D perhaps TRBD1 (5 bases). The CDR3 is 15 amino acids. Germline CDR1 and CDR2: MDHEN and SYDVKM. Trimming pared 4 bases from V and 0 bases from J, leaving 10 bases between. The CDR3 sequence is CASSSEGTSGNTIYF. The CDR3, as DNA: TGTGCCAGCAGTTCGGAGGGGACCTCTGGAAACACCATATATTTT.

CDR3 sequence reads: CASSYTGPYNSPLHF. The DNA of the CDR3 is TGTGCCAGCAGTTACACAGGGCCCTATAATTCACCCCTCCACTTT. V gene TRBV6-5 combines with J gene TRBJ1-6; D may be TRBD1 (6 bases). Germline assignment: CDR1 MNHEY and CDR2 SVGAGI. This CDR3 spans 15 amino acids. V was pared by 2 bases and J by 2 bases, with 7 bases between.

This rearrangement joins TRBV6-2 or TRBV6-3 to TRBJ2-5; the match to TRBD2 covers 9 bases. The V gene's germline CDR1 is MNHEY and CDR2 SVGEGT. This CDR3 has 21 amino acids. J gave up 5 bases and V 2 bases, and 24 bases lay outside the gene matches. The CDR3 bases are TGTGCCAGCAGTTACGGCGTCAAGGGATTCACAGTAGCGGGAGATTGGGAGACCCAGTACTTC. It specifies CASSYGVKGFTVAGDWETQYF.

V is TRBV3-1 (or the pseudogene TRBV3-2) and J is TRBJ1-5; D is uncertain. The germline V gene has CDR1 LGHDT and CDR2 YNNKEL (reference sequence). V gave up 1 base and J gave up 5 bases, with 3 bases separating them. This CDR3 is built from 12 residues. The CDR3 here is CASSQGDQPQHF. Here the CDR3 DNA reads TGTGCCAGCAGCCAAGGAGATCAGCCCCAGCATTTT.

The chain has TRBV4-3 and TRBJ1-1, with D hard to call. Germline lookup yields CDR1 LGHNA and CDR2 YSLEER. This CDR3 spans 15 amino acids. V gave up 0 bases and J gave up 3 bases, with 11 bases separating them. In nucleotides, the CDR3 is TGCGCCAGCAGCCAAGAGTTCCAGGTATACACTGAAGCTTTCTTT. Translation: CASSQEFQVYTEAFF.

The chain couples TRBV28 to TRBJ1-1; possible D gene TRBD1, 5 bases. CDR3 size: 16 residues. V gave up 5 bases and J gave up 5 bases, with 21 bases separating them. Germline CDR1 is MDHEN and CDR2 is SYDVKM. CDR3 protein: CASSIRPGGGDTEAFF. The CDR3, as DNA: TGTGCCAGCAGTATTAGGCCCGGGGGGGGAGATACTGAAGCTTTCTTT.

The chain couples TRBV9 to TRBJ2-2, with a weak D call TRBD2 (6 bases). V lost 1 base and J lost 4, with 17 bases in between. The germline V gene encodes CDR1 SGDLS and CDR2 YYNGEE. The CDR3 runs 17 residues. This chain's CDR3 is CASSVIGREQCTGELFF. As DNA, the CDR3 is TGTGCCAGCAGCGTAATAGGTCGGGAGCAGTGCACCGGGGAGCTGTTTTTT. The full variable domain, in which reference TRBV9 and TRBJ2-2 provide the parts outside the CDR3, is DSGVTQTPKHLITATGQRVTLRCSPRSGDLSVYWYQQSLDQGLQFLIQYYNGEERAKGNILERFSAQQFPDLHSELNLSSLELGDSALYFCASSVIGREQCTGELFFGEGSRLTVL.

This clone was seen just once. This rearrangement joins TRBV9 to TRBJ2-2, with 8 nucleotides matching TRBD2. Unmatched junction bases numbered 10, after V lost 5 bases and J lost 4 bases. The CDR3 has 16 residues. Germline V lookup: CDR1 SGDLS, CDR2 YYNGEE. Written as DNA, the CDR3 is TGTGCCAGCAGTGCGGGAGGCAGGGCGAGCACCGGGGAGCTGTTTTTT. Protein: CASSAGGRASTGELFF.